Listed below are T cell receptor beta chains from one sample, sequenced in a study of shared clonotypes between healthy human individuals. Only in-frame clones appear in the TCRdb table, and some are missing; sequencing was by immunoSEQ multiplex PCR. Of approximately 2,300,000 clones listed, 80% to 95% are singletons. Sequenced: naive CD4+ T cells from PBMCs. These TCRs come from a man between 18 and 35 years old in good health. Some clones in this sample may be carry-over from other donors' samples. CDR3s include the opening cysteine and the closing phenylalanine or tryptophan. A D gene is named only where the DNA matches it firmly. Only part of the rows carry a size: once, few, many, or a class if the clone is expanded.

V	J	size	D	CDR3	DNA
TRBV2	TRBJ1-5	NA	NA	CASSDGYRSQPQHF	TGTGCCAGCAGTGATGGATACCGGAGTCAGCCCCAGCATTTT
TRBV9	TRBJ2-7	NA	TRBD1	CASSPTDRGYEQYF	TGTGCCAGCAGCCCGACAGACAGGGGTTACGAGCAGTACTTC
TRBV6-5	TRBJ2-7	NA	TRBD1	CASSNRGTAEREQYF	TGTGCCAGCAGTAACCGAGGGACAGCCGAACGAGAGCAGTACTTC
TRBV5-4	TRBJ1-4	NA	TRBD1	CASSLVAGGDEKLFF	TGTGCCAGCAGCTTGGTTGCAGGGGGTGATGAAAAACTGTTTTTT
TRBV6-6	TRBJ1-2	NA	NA	CAAALTPQQGVGYTF	TGTGCCGCAGCACTAACCCCACAACAGGGTGTAGGCTACACCTTC
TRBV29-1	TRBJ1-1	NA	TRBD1	CSVVPQGRGTEAFF	TGCAGCGTGGTCCCACAGGGGCGAGGGACTGAAGCTTTCTTT
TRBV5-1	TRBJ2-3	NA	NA	CASSPQVQGSTDTQYF	TGCGCCAGCAGCCCCCAGGTCCAGGGGTCCACAGATACGCAGTATTTT
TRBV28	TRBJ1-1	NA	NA	CASSLFRRGVTEAFF	TGTGCCAGCAGTTTATTTCGGCGGGGGGTTACTGAAGCTTTCTTT
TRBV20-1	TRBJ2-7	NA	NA	CSASGSHEQYF	TGCAGTGCTAGCGGGAGCCACGAGCAGTACTTC
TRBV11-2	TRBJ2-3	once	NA	CASSLVGGDTQYF	TGTGCCAGCAGCTTAGTGGGTGGAGATACGCAGTATTTT
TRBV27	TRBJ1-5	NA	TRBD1	CASSLGGQWGRARQPQHF	TGTGCCAGCAGTTTAGGGGGACAGTGGGGGCGGGCAAGACAGCCCCAGCATTTT
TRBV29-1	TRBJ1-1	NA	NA	CSVRDGDTEAFF	TGCAGCGTGCGGGACGGTGACACTGAAGCTTTCTTT
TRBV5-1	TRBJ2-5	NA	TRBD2	CASSLLGTSRETQYF	TGCGCCAGCAGCTTGTTAGGGACTAGCAGGGAGACCCAGTACTTC
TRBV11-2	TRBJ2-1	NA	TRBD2	CASSLPGGLAGYAYNEQFF	TGTGCCAGCAGCTTACCCGGTGGACTAGCGGGATACGCCTACAATGAGCAGTTCTTC
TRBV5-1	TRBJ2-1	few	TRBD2	CASSLGLADFNEQFF	TGCGCCAGCAGCTTGGGACTAGCGGACTTCAATGAGCAGTTCTTC
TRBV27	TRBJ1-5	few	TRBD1	CASRTGDQPQHF	TGTGCCAGCAGGACAGGGGATCAGCCCCAGCATTTT
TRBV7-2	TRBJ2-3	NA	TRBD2	CASSSVRGGRVDTQYF	TGTGCCAGCAGCTCCGTACGCGGCGGGAGGGTCGATACGCAGTATTTT
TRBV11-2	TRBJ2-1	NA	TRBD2	CASSWRTSGGEQFF	TGTGCCAGCAGCTGGCGGACTAGCGGTGGTGAGCAGTTCTTC
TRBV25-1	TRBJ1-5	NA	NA	CASSDIKGNQPQHF	TGTGCCAGCAGTGATATAAAGGGCAATCAGCCCCAGCATTTT
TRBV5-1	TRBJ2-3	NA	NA	CASSLARRTESSTDTQYF	TGCGCCAGCAGCTTGGCTCGTCGGACAGAGTCTAGCACAGATACGCAGTATTTT
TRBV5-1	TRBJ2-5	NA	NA	CASSLEVRETQYF	TGCGCCAGCAGCTTGGAAGTAAGAGAGACCCAGTACTTC
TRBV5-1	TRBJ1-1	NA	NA	CASSLGTVNTEAFF	TGCGCCAGCAGCTTGGGGACAGTAAACACTGAAGCTTTCTTT
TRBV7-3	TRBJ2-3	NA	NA	CASSRSLPGSTDTQYF	TGTGCCAGCAGCCGATCCTTGCCAGGGAGCACAGATACGCAGTATTTT
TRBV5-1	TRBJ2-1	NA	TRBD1	CASSTGTGDNEQFF	TGCGCCAGCAGCACCGGGACAGGGGACAATGAGCAGTTCTTC
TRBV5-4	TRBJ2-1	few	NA	CASSLLAQGEQFF	TGTGCCAGCAGCTTACTAGCTCAAGGTGAGCAGTTCTTC